Below, 22 T cell receptor beta chains from the same sample are listed, as sequenced in a study of T cell responses to AZD1222 COVID-19 vaccine. Clones were sequenced by immunoSEQ multiplex PCR, and TCRdb holds only the in-frame ones, with some missing. The table includes about 120,000 clones, 85% to 95% detected once. The sample consisted of peripheral blood, taken 28 days after the second AZD1222 dose. All receptors come from an adult who received the AZD1222 COVID-19 vaccine.

This chain links TRBV12-3 or TRBV12-4 with TRBJ2-7, with D hard to call. The V gene lost 0 bases and the J gene lost 7 bases, with 4 bases spanning the gap. The CDR3 runs 11 residues. The CDR3 DNA sequence: TGTGCCAGCAGTTTAGCGTTAGAGCAGTACTTC. This gives the protein CASSLALEQYF.

The V call is TRBV6-5, the J call TRBJ1-6, with D perhaps matching TRBD1 (5 bases). Germline V lookup: CDR1 MNHEY, CDR2 SVGAGI. V was pared by 9 bases and J by 8 bases, with 20 bases between. This CDR3 contains 15 residues. CDR3 coding DNA: TGTGCCAGTGGAAGAGGGGCCAGCGGGGATTCACCCCTCCACTTT. It specifies CASGRGASGDSPLHF.

Only one count was recorded for this clone. The chain combines TRBV5-6 with TRBJ2-3; 8 nucleotides line up with TRBD2. Trimming took 0 bases from V and 0 from J; bases not matched to a gene: 3. CDR1 SGHDT and CDR2 YYEEEE come from the germline V gene. This CDR3 comprises 16 residues. The CDR3 nucleotides are TGTGCCAGCAGCTTGGCAGGGACTAGTAGCACAGATACGCAGTATTTT. Protein product: CASSLAGTSSTDTQYF.

The gene calls are TRBV28 and TRBJ1-5; tentatively, D is TRBD1 (5 bases). Trimming removed 7 bases at V and 1 base at J, with 14 bases between. CDR1 MDHEN and CDR2 SYDVKM come from the germline V gene. CDR3 length: 15 amino acids. CDR3 in amino acids: CASTRDLASNQPQHF. CDR3 nucleotides: TGTGCCAGCACCCGGGACCTGGCAAGCAATCAGCCCCAGCATTTT.

The rearrangement links TRBV19 to TRBJ1-2; 10 nucleotides line up with TRBD1. This CDR3 spans 13 amino acids. With V trimmed by 7 bases and J by 8 bases, 7 bases remained unmatched. The germline V gene has CDR1 LNHDA and CDR2 SQIVND (reference sequence). CDR3 in amino acids: CASTLGQGRGYTF. CDR3 coding DNA: TGTGCCAGTACCCTGGGACAGGGGAGAGGCTACACCTTC.

This CDR3 reads CASSIASGTNEQFF. The CDR3 DNA reads TGTGCCAGTAGTATAGCTAGCGGGACTAATGAGCAGTTCTTC. The genes are TRBV19 and TRBJ2-1, with TRBD2 matching over 9 bases. CDR1 and CDR2 (germline): LNHDA, SQIVND (reference sequence). The length of the CDR3 is 14 residues. J lost 7 bases, V lost 1 base, and 2 bases had no gene match.

V is TRBV5-4 and J is TRBJ2-1; D possibly uses TRBD1 or TRBD2 (7 bases each). The CDR3 has 15 amino acids. From germline, CDR1 is SGHNT and CDR2 YYREEE (reference sequence). Trimming removed 0 bases from V and 5 bases from J, with 12 bases in between. CDR3 sequence: CASSLGAGGDNEQFF. As DNA, the CDR3 is TGTGCCAGCAGCTTGGGGGCAGGGGGGGACAATGAGCAGTTCTTC.

The chain links TRBV6-5 to TRBJ1-2; D uncertain. V was shortened by 6 bases and J by 0 bases, with 11 bases between the two germline ends. This CDR3 is 14 amino acids long. Germline V gives CDR1 MNHEY, CDR2 SVGAGI. The DNA of the CDR3 is TGTGCCAGCAGGGCGGGAGGAGCTAACTATGGCTACACCTTC. Residues: CASRAGGANYGYTF.

The chain combines TRBV9 with TRBJ2-3; D is unclear. This CDR3 is 14 amino acids long. Germline loops: CDR1 SGDLS, CDR2 YYNGEE. Trimming shortened V by 3 bases and J by 3 bases, and 11 bases separated the two germline ends. CDR3 loop: CASSARRPTDTQYF. CDR3 DNA: TGTGCCAGCAGCGCTAGAAGACCAACAGATACGCAGTATTTT. The variable domain in full, with the rest retrieved from reference TRBV9 and TRBJ2-3, is DSGVTQTPKHLITATGQRVTLRCSPRSGDLSVYWYQQSLDQGLQFLIQYYNGEERAKGNILERFSAQQFPDLHSELNLSSLELGDSALYFCASSARRPTDTQYFGPGTRLTVL.

Concerning this clone itself: No conserved phenylalanine or tryptophan is present at the end of the CDR3, so a read error is the likely explanation. No DNA is shown, since the ends of the CDR3 on it are uncertain; the CDR3 is the one TCRdb lists. This chain links TRBV7-9 with TRBJ1-6. Germline loops: CDR1 SEHNR, CDR2 FQNEAQ (reference sequence). The CDR3 region is 14 residues in length, termini included. This chain's CDR3 is CASSSYIFAGPDFL.

This sequence joins TRBV21-1 and TRBJ1-5; TRBD1, the D gene given by the table, was not confirmed from the DNA. TRBV21-1 is a pseudogene segment. This CDR3 has 15 amino acids. The CDR3 bases are TGTGCCACCTATGACAGGGACGGGTGCAATCAGCCCCAGCATTTT. This gives the protein CATYDRDGCNQPQHF.

The genes are TRBV10-3 and TRBJ1-2, with D maybe TRBD1 (6 bases). Germline-derived CDR1 and CDR2 are ENHRY and SYGVKD. This CDR3 is 11 amino acids long. V was cut by 10 bases and J by 7 bases, with 13 bases left in between. In nucleotides, the CDR3 is TGTGCCACCGGGGGGGCCGGTGGCTACACCTTC. Translation gives CATGGAGGYTF.

This sequence joins TRBV5-8 and TRBJ1-4; perhaps TRBD1 as D (5 bases). In germline, CDR1 is SGHTS, CDR2 YDEGEE. This CDR3 comprises 14 residues. V dropped 2 bases and J dropped 7 bases, with 12 bases sitting between them. The CDR3 loop is CASSFTWDGEKLFF. CDR3 in DNA: TGTGCCAGCAGCTTTACTTGGGACGGTGAAAAACTGTTTTTT.

The rearrangement links TRBV19 to TRBJ1-1; D is possibly TRBD1 (5 bases). The CDR3 sequence is 13 residues long. The V gene's germline CDR1 is LNHDA and CDR2 SQIVND (reference sequence). The ends were cut back, 4 bases at V and 3 bases at J, with 9 bases in the middle. This CDR3 is CASSTTGDTEAFF. For the CDR3, the DNA is TGTGCCAGTAGTACTACAGGAGACACTGAAGCTTTCTTT.

This CDR3 is CASSLKRAAGYTF. CDR3 sequence (DNA): TGTGCCAGCAGCTTGAAACGGGCGGCTGGCTACACCTTC. The V gene is TRBV5-4, the J gene TRBJ1-2; D is undetermined. Trimming removed 1 base at V and 7 bases at J, with 11 bases between. CDR1 SGHNT and CDR2 YYREEE come from the germline V gene (reference sequence). This CDR3 comprises 13 residues. Full variable domain (remainder filled in from reference TRBV5-4 and TRBJ1-2): ETGVTQSPTHLIKTRGQQVTLRCSSQSGHNTVSWYQQALGQGPQFIFQYYREEENGRGNFPPRFSGLQFPNYSSELNVNALELDDSALYLCASSLKRAAGYTFGSGTRLTVV.

This clone came up once. The chain has TRBV6-2 or TRBV6-3 and TRBJ2-3, with 10 bases lining up with TRBD2. V was clipped by 2 bases and J by 8 bases; unmatched bases: 10. From germline, CDR1 is MNHEY and CDR2 SVGEGT. The CDR3 extends over 16 amino acids. CDR3 residues: CASSYLGTSVGFTQYF. The CDR3 DNA reads as TGTGCCAGCAGTTACCTCGGGACTAGCGTTGGTTTTACGCAGTATTTT.

This chain connects TRBV5-1 to TRBJ2-3; tentative D call: TRBD2 (5 bases). V lost 0 bases to trimming and J lost 0 bases, with 11 bases between them. CDR1 and CDR2 from the germline V gene are SGHRS and YFSETQ. This CDR3 region has 16 residues. This CDR3 reads CASSLERQVSTDTQYF. The CDR3 DNA reads TGCGCCAGCAGCTTGGAGCGGCAGGTTAGCACAGATACGCAGTATTTT.

The chain is built from TRBV7-2 and TRBJ1-2; D is unresolved. Trimming stripped 4 bases from V and 4 bases from J, with 13 bases between. There are 14 residues in the CDR3. Germline values: CDR1 SGHTA, CDR2 FQGNSA. The CDR3 nucleotides are TGTGCCAGCAGCTCCTCGGCGGCTACCTATGGCTACACCTTC. It specifies CASSSSAATYGYTF.

The chain joins TRBV7-2 to TRBJ1-1; D uncertain. Trimming pared 0 bases from V and 0 bases from J, leaving 5 bases between. Germline V gives CDR1 SGHTA, CDR2 FQGNSA. The length of the CDR3 is 14 residues. Here the CDR3 reads CASSLAPVNTEAFF. CDR3 DNA sequence: TGTGCCAGCAGCTTAGCACCAGTGAACACTGAAGCTTTCTTT.

The gene calls are TRBV7-9 and TRBJ1-4; weak D call: TRBD1 (5 bases). The CDR3 has 14 amino acids. V was pared by 5 bases and J by 7 bases, with 14 bases between. Germline CDR1 reads SEHNR; CDR2 reads FQNEAQ (reference sequence). CDR3 amino acids: CASSGGGRGEKLFF. The DNA of the CDR3 is TGTGCCAGCAGCGGCGGGGGTCGGGGTGAAAAACTGTTTTTT.

The J gene is TRBJ1-2, the V gene TRBV7-2; D not certain. In germline, CDR1 is SGHTA, CDR2 FQGNSA. CDR3 length: 17 amino acids. V dropped 1 base and J dropped 0 bases, with 15 bases sitting between them. The CDR3: CASSLVLDPGSNYGYTF. As DNA, the CDR3 is TGTGCCAGCAGCTTAGTTTTGGATCCAGGTTCTAACTATGGCTACACCTTC.

J is TRBJ2-7 and V is TRBV7-2; 8 positions match TRBD1. In germline, CDR1 is SGHTA, CDR2 FQGNSA. The trim removed 5 bases at V and 2 bases at J, leaving 11 bases unmatched. This CDR3 is 16 amino acids long. CDR3 DNA sequence: TGTGCCAGCAGCAAAGGACAGGGCGAAGGGGCCTACGAGCAGTACTTC. Protein product: CASSKGQGEGAYEQYF.